Included here is one T cell receptor beta chain sequence, with context. Antigen unknown. The source of the sample is a study of T cell repertoires in aging, cancer and after chemotherapy. Regarding the study as a whole: Compared with age-matched healthy donors, untreated hematological or solid cancer patients showed higher blood TCR clonality. Across the chemotherapy interval, each cancer cohort showed higher median generation probability, suggesting thymic rebound.

Multiplex touch-down PCR with TRB-A/B primers amplified rearranged V-D-J TRB sequences. TCRdb re-called the multiplex PCR reads with MiXCR, one entry per CDR3 protein. The table has roughly 6,300 distinct CDR3 sequences, 35% seen once. The germline gives CDR1 SGHAT, CDR2 FQDESV (reference sequence). The CDR3 spans 15 residues. Trimming removed 5 bases at V and 3 bases at J, with 16 bases between. TCR beta rearrangements were amplified from peripheral blood genomic DNA. The clonotype was recovered from a human donor in good health. The rearrangement links TRBV11-1 to TRBJ1-1, with D unresolved. Sequencing was performed on blood. The CDR3: CASSPLNSFYTEAFF. DNA for the CDR3: TGTGCCAGCAGCCCTCTTAATTCGTTCTACACTGAAGCTTTCTTT. The full variable domain, rest sourced from reference TRBV11-1 and TRBJ1-1, is EAEVAQSPRYKITEKSQAVAFWCDPISGHATLYWYRQILGQGPELLVQFQDESVVDDSQLPKDRFSAERLKGVDSTLKIQPAELGDSAMYLCASSPLNSFYTEAFFGQGTRLTVV.